Many counts were recorded for the clone carrying this TCR beta chain. The data stem from a study of T-cell reconstitution after alpha-beta-depleted transplantation in children. TCRbeta library preparation incorporated unique molecular identifiers. One entry per CDR3 protein, called by TCRdb with MiXCR from the PCR reads. This table holds roughly 220,000 distinct CDR3 sequences, over 9.5% found once. Germline lookup yields CDR1 DFQATT and CDR2 SNEGSKA (reference sequence). V was cut by 5 bases and J by 5 bases, with 13 bases left in between. The CDR3 runs 13 residues. The gene calls are TRBV20-1 and TRBJ1-5, with D possibly matching TRBD1 (6 bases). The clonotype comes from a human donor who donated a stem cell graft to a child with SCID. This specimen consisted of PBMCs from the stem cell graft donor, obtained from the stem cell graft. CDR3 in DNA: TGCAGTGCTTCACAGGGATTGGATCAGCCCCAGCATTTT. Translating it yields CSASQGLDQPQHF.